This T cell receptor beta chain derives from a study of blood T cell repertoires in COVID-19. About the study: T cells, B-cell-depleted T cells, or PBMCs supplied cDNA or gDNA.

Enrollment of patients from Seattle took place during active infection, with longitudinal follow-up. The CDR3 runs to 16 residues. V dropped 2 bases and J dropped 0 bases, with 12 bases sitting between them. Germline loops: CDR1 MNHEY, CDR2 SVGAGI. In the source study's methods: Amplification of reference gene primers was used by the study to estimate nucleated cell counts. Clones were read by immunoSEQ multiplex PCR, and TCRdb kept only the in-frame ones, dropping some. That table gives V, J and clone size, and the DNA gave D and trimming. The table has under 400,000 clones, about nine tenths seen once.

Sequencing was done on a sample of peripheral blood. The TCR comes from a woman younger than 45 with COVID-19, enrolled during active disease. The rearrangement joins TRBV6-5 to TRBJ2-3; D is unresolved. CDR3 nucleotides: TGTGCCAGCAGTTACGGGTACGCCAGGAGCACAGATACGCAGTATTTT. This translates into CASSYGYARSTDTQYF.